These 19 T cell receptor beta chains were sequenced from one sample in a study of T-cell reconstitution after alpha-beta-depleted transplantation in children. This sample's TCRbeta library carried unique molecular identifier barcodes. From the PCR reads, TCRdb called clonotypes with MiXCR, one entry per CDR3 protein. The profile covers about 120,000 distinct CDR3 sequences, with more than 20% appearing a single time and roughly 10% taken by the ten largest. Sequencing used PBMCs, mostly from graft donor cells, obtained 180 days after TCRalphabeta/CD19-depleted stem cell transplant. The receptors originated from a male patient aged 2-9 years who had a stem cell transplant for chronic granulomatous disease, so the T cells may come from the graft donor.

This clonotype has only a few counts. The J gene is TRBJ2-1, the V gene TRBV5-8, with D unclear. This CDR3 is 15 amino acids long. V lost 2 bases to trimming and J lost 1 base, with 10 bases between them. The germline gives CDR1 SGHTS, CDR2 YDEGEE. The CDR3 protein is CASSFESRSYNEQFF. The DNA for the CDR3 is TGTGCCAGCAGCTTCGAGTCAAGGTCCTACAATGAGCAGTTCTTC.

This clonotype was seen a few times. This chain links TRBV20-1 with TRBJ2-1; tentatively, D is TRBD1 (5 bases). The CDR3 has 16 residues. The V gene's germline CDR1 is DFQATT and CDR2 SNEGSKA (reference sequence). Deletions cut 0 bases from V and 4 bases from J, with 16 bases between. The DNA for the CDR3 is TGCAGTGCTAGAGAGGTCAGGGTCCCCTTATACAATGAGCAGTTCTTC. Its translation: CSAREVRVPLYNEQFF.

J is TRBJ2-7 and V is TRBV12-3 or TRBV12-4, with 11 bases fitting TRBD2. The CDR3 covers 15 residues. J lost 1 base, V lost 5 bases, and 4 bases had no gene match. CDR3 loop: CASSKLAGVSYEQYF. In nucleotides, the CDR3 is TGTGCCAGCAGTAAACTAGCGGGAGTGTCCTACGAGCAGTACTTC.

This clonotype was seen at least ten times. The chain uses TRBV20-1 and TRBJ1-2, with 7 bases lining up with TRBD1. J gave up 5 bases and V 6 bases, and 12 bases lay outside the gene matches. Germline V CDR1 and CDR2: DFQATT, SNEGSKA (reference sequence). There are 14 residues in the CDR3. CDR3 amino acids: CSALRQGGQYGYTF. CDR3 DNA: TGCAGTGCCCTGAGACAGGGTGGACAATATGGCTACACCTTC.

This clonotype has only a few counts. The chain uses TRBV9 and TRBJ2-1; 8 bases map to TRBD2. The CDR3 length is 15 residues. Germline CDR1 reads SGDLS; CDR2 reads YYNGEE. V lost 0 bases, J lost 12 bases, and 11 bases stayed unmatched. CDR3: CASSVEGGGPPGQFF. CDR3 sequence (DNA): TGTGCCAGCAGCGTAGAGGGCGGGGGGCCACCAGGGCAGTTCTTC. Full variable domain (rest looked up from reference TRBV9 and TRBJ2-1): DSGVTQTPKHLITATGQRVTLRCSPRSGDLSVYWYQQSLDQGLQFLIQYYNGEERAKGNILERFSAQQFPDLHSELNLSSLELGDSALYFCASSVEGGGPPGQFFGPGTRLTVL.

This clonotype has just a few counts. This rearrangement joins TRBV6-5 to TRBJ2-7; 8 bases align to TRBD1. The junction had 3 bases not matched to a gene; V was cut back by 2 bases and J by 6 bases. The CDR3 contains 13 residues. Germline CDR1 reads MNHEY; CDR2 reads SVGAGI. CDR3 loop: CASSYADRAEQYF. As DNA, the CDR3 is TGTGCCAGCAGTTACGCGGACAGGGCCGAGCAGTACTTC.

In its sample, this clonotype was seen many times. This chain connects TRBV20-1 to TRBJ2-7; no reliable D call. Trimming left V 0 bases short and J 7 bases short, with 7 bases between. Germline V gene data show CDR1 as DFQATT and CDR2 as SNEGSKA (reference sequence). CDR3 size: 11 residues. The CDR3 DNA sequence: TGCAGTGCTAGAGATCGGACGGAGCAGTACTTC. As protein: CSARDRTEQYF.

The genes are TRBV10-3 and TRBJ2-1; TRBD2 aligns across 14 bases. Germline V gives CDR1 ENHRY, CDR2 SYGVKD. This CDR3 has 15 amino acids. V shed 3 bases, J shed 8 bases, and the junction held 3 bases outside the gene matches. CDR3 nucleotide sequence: TGTGCCATCAGTGAAGGGACTAGCGGGAGTCATGAGCAGTTCTTC. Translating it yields CAISEGTSGSHEQFF.

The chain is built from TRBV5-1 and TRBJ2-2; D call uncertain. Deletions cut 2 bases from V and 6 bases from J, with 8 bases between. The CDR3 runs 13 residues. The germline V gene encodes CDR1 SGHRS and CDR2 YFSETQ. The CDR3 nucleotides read TGCGCCAGCAGCTTACAGTCCTCCGGGGAGCTGTTTTTT. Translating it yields CASSLQSSGELFF.

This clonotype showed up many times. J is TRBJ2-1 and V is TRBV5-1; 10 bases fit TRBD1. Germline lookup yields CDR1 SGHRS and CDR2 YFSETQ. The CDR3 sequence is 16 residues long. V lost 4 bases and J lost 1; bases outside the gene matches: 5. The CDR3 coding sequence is TGCGCCAGCAGCCGAGGACAGGGGGGGTCCTACAATGAGCAGTTCTTC. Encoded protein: CASSRGQGGSYNEQFF.

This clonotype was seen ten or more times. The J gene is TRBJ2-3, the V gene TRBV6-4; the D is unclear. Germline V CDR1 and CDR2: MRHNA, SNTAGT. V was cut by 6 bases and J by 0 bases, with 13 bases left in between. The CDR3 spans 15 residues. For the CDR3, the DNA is TGTGCCAGCAGCGTACAACCGTCTAGCACAGATACGCAGTATTTT. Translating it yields CASSVQPSSTDTQYF.

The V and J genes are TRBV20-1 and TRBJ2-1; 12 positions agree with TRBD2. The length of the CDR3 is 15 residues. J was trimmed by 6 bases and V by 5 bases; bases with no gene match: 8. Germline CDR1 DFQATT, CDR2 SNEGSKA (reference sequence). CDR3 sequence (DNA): TGCAGTGCTGGCCCTAGCGGGAGGGCCTCCAATGAGCAGTTCTTC. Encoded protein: CSAGPSGRASNEQFF.

The CDR3 here is CASRPPGDTEAFF. CDR3 sequence (DNA): TGTGCCAGCAGGCCCCCGGGGGACACTGAAGCTTTCTTT. The V gene is TRBV5-5, the J gene TRBJ1-1; tentative D call: TRBD1 (5 bases). This CDR3 has 13 residues. The germline gives CDR1 SGHKS, CDR2 YYEKEE (reference sequence). V lost 5 bases and J 3 bases, leaving 11 bases between the germline ends.

Here the CDR3 reads CASSQSGSTYNEQFF. As DNA, the CDR3 is TGTGCCAGCAGTCAAAGCGGGAGTACGTACAATGAGCAGTTCTTC. This chain uses TRBV27 with TRBJ2-1, with 8 bases matching TRBD2. The CDR3 loop spans 15 amino acids. Germline trimming cut 5 bases from V and 4 bases from J; bases unmatched to any gene: 7. Germline values: CDR1 MNHEY, CDR2 SMNVEV (reference sequence).

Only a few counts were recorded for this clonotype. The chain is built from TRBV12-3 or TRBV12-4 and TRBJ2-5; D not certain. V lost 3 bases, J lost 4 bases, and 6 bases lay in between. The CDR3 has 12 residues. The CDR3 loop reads CASSFNRETQYF. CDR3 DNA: TGTGCCAGCAGTTTTAACAGAGAGACCCAGTACTTC.

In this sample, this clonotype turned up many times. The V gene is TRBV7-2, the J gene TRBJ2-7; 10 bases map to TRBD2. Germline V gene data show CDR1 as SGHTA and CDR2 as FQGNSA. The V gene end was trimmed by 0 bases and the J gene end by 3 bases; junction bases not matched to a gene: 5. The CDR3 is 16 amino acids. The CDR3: CASSLAASGGRYEQYF. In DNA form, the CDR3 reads TGTGCCAGCAGCTTAGCTGCTAGCGGGGGTCGCTACGAGCAGTACTTC.

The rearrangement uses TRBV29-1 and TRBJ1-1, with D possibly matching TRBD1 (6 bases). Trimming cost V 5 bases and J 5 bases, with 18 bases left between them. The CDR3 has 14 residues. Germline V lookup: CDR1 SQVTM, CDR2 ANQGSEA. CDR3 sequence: CSVKYLGGGTEAFF. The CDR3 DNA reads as TGCAGCGTTAAATACCTAGGGGGGGGAACTGAAGCTTTCTTT.

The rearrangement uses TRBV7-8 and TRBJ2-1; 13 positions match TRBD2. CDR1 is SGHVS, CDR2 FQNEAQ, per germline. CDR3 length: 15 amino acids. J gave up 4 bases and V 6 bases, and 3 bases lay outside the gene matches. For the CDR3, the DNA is TGTGCCAGCAGATCGGGACTAGCGGGGTACAATGAGCAGTTCTTC. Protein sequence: CASRSGLAGYNEQFF.

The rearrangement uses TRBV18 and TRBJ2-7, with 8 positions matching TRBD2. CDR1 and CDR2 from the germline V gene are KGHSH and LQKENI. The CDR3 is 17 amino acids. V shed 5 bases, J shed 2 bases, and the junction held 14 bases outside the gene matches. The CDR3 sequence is CASSSVRGSGTTYEQYF. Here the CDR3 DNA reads TGTGCCAGCTCATCGGTAAGGGGTAGCGGGACGACCTACGAGCAGTACTTC. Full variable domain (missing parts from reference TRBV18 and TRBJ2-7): NAGVMQNPRHLVRRRGQEARLRCSPMKGHSHVYWYRQLPEEGLKFMVYLQKENIIDESGMPKERFSAEFPKEGPSILRIQQVVRGDSAAYFCASSSVRGSGTTYEQYFGPGTRLTVT.